This T cell receptor beta chain comes out of a study of prognosis after radiotherapy for stage I lung cancer. Regarding the study as a whole: Following stereotactic body radiation therapy, unique TCR clone counts fell, with a median of roughly 10,000 versus 7,000.

The study amplified the TCR beta CDR3 region from genomic DNA. This amplification was carried out by two rounds of multiplex PCR. Every TRBV and TRBJ gene had its own specific primer in first-round PCR. Each CDR3 protein gets one entry after TCRdb re-called the multiplex PCR reads with MiXCR. The repertoire has 50,000 to 75,000 distinct CDR3 sequences, about 30% of them found once; the top ten carry under 10%. This clonotype was recorded many times. Its antigen remains unidentified. The receptor comes from a donor at least 50 years old with non-small cell lung cancer. This material consisted of PBMCs, taken before or after stereotactic body radiation therapy (not recorded which).

The CDR3 bases are TGTGCCACCAGCGCCCCGATGGCCGATAAAGCTTTCTTT. It translates to CATSAPMADKAFF. J is TRBJ1-1 and V is TRBV15; D remains unclear. CDR1 is LNHNV and CDR2 is YYDKDF in the germline V gene (reference sequence). V lost 5 bases and J lost 9, with 16 bases in between. This CDR3 has 13 residues.